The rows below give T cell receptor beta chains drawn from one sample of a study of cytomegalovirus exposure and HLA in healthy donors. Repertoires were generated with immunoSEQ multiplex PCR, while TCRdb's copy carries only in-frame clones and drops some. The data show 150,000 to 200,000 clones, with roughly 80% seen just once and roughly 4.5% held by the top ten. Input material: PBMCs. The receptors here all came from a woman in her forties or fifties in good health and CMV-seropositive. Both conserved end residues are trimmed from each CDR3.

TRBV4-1,ASSQGSTALRTGELF
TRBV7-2,ASSLGLAGGVDEQF
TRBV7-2,ASSSNPIQGAF
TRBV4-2,ASSQDGGAVAGTDTQY
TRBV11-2,ASSINSGTTWEQY
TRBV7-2,ASSLAGGLNEQF
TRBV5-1,ASSLDAALGQY
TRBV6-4,ASSDQPRENYNEQF
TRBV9,ASSGLTGGLYEQY
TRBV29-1,SVGVRNGVGPNLQY
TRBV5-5,ASSRAQGSTNTGELF
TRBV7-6,ASRSTGTAGGSGELF
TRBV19,ASSYPRHTQDRENTGELF
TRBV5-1,ASSLVGTDMNTEAF
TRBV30,AWSFPNTEAF
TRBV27,ASSLSRGEQF
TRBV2,ASTAYRGSETGELF
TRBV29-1,SVEGGRVETQY
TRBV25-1,ASSPGLAGQETQY
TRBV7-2,ASSSRGSTNTEAF
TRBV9,ASSPRSGTDGGGEKLF
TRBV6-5,ASKDSGGLHGYT
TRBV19,ASSGTAGNTIY
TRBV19,ASSIGDRVIGELF
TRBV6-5,ASSLSGRNYEQY
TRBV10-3,AISPRDYYGYT
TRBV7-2,ASSPSGQGFNEQF
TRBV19,ASSLRMGPGTNTPGQPQH
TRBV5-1,ASSLGLDRGGTDTQY
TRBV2,ASSEGPGGAGGGYT
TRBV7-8,ASSRDRVRSPLH
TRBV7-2,ASTDLTAPY
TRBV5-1,ASSPKLPTGGNSPLH
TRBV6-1,ASSNTGGEGQPQH
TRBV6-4,ASSDSNRGSGELF
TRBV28,ASSSHQGAPNYGYT
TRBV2,ASIRLAGGPDIQY
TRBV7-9,ASSLTVGNTIY
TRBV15,ATGDRANYGYT